Following are 29 T cell receptor beta chains from one sample sequenced in a study of OX40 agonist ivuxolimab in advanced cancers. Assay: immunoSEQ multiplex PCR; the TCRdb copy retains only in-frame clones and omits some. The sample records about 71,000 clones, around 93% being singletons. Sequencing was performed on CD4+ or CD8+ T cells sorted from blood, taken in a trial of the OX40 agonist ivuxolimab. All receptors derive from an adult with an advanced solid tumor such as melanoma, head and neck, liver or kidney cancer.

V gene TRBV19 combines with J gene TRBJ2-5, with a tentative D call TRBD1 (6 bases). Germline V gives CDR1 LNHDA, CDR2 SQIVND (reference sequence). The germline V and J ends were trimmed by 0 bases and 5 bases, with 13 bases remaining between them. This CDR3 region has 15 residues. The CDR3 region is CASSIDQTGRETQYF. CDR3 nucleotides: TGTGCCAGTAGTATAGATCAGACAGGTCGTGAGACCCAGTACTTC.

The rearrangement uses TRBV28 and TRBJ1-5, with D possibly matching TRBD1 (6 bases). Trimming stripped 4 bases from V and 7 bases from J, with 20 bases between. Germline loops: CDR1 MDHEN, CDR2 SYDVKM. The CDR3 contains 16 residues. Here the CDR3 DNA reads TGTGCCAGCAGTTCCTACAGGGATGCCTTGGGACAGCCCCAGCATTTT. This gives the protein CASSSYRDALGQPQHF.

The gene calls are TRBV6-6 and TRBJ2-5; 7 bases fit TRBD2. After removal of 6 bases from V and 4 bases from J, the junction contained 2 bases not matched to a gene. CDR1 and CDR2 (germline): MNHNY, SVGAGI (reference sequence). The CDR3 consists of 12 residues. CDR3 in amino acids: CASSTGGETQYF. CDR3 in DNA: TGTGCCAGCAGCACGGGGGGAGAGACCCAGTACTTC.

This chain joins TRBV28 and TRBJ2-7, with 7 bases identical to TRBD2. The V gene end was trimmed by 5 bases and the J gene end by 4 bases; junction bases not matched to a gene: 17. The CDR3 has 17 amino acids. CDR1 MDHEN and CDR2 SYDVKM come from the germline V gene. The CDR3 loop reads CASSPTESGTLVYEQYF. The CDR3 DNA sequence: TGTGCCAGCAGTCCTACGGAAAGCGGGACCCTAGTGTACGAGCAGTACTTC. The entire variable domain, with the rest obtained from reference TRBV28 and TRBJ2-7, is as follows: DVKVTQSSRYLVKRTGEKVFLECVQDMDHENMFWYRQDPGLGLRLIYFSYDVKMKEKGDIPEGYSVSREKKERFSLILESASTNQTSMYLCASSPTESGTLVYEQYFGPGTRLTVT.

In DNA form, the CDR3 reads TGTGCCAGCAGCACCTCTATCTCGGTGAGATCCTACGAGCAGTACTTC. It codes for CASSTSISVRSYEQYF. V usage is TRBV28 and J usage is TRBJ2-7; D ambiguous. Germline V lookup: CDR1 MDHEN, CDR2 SYDVKM. The CDR3 covers 16 residues. V was pared by 6 bases and J by 1 base, with 19 bases between.

A single count supports this clone. V gene TRBV18 combines with J gene TRBJ1-3; no reliable D call. Trimming cost V 3 bases and J 4 bases, with 19 bases left between them. This CDR3 region has 17 residues. CDR1 is KGHSH, CDR2 LQKENI, per germline. The CDR3 loop is CASSPPTELDLGNTIYF. Written as DNA, the CDR3 is TGTGCCAGCTCACCCCCGACGGAACTGGACCTGGGAAACACCATATATTTT.

This clone was seen more than once but under ten times. The chain couples TRBV25-1 to TRBJ2-1; 9 positions agree with TRBD1. Per germline, CDR1 MGHDK and CDR2 SYGVNS. The CDR3 covers 15 residues. After removal of 0 bases from V and 5 bases from J, the junction contained 2 bases not matched to a gene. The CDR3 spells CASSEYRDRDNEQFF. CDR3 sequence (DNA): TGTGCCAGCAGTGAATATAGGGACAGGGACAATGAGCAGTTCTTC.

The chain links TRBV7-8 to TRBJ1-2; TRBD1 agrees at 7 bases. This CDR3 is 18 amino acids long. Germline V gene sequence: CDR1 SGHVS, CDR2 FQNEAQ. J lost 1 base, V lost 1 base, and 12 bases had no gene match. The CDR3 DNA reads as TGTGCCAGCAGCTTAGTAGGGACAGAATCCTTTTATAACTATGGCTACACCTTC. Its protein is CASSLVGTESFYNYGYTF.

This clone appeared a single time. This sequence joins TRBV19 and TRBJ2-2; D gene unclear. V was pared by 1 base and J by 1 base, with 7 bases between. The CDR3 sequence is 15 residues long. Germline CDR1 and CDR2: LNHDA and SQIVND (reference sequence). DNA of the CDR3: TGTGCCAGTAGTATAGGATTGGAGAACACCGGGGAGCTGTTTTTT. Amino acid sequence: CASSIGLENTGELFF.

The rearrangement links TRBV27 to TRBJ1-6; D uncertain. With 6 bases removed from V and 1 base from J, the gap between germline ends came to 4 bases. Germline CDR1 is MNHEY and CDR2 is SMNVEV (reference sequence). The CDR3 covers 13 residues. The CDR3 spells CASSLSYNSPLHF. CDR3 bases: TGTGCCAGCAGCCTATCCTATAATTCACCCCTCCACTTT.

V usage is TRBV11-2 and J usage is TRBJ2-1; D gene ambiguous. V lost 7 bases, J lost 6 bases, and 10 bases lay in between. This CDR3 region has 12 residues. Germline-derived CDR1 and CDR2 are SGHAT and FQNNGV. The CDR3 DNA follows: TGTGCCAGCACCCCCCCGGGCAATGAGCAGTTCTTC. Amino acids: CASTPPGNEQFF. Supplemented by reference TRBV11-2 and TRBJ2-1, the full variable domain reads EAGVAQSPRYKIIEKRQSVAFWCNPISGHATLYWYQQILGQGPKLLIQFQNNGVVDDSQLPKDRFSAERLKGVDSTLKIQPAKLEDSAVYLCASTPPGNEQFFGPGTRLTVL.

The CDR3: CASTSKREVYNEQFF. CDR3 nucleotides: TGTGCCAGCACCTCAAAGCGGGAGGTTTACAATGAGCAGTTCTTC. This sequence joins TRBV28 and TRBJ2-1, with TRBD2 identical over 9 bases. The V and J ends lost 7 bases and 4 bases, in that order; junction bases with no gene match: 8. The CDR3 extends over 15 amino acids. Germline values: CDR1 MDHEN, CDR2 SYDVKM. Full variable domain (outside the CDR3, taken from reference TRBV28 and TRBJ2-1): DVKVTQSSRYLVKRTGEKVFLECVQDMDHENMFWYRQDPGLGLRLIYFSYDVKMKEKGDIPEGYSVSREKKERFSLILESASTNQTSMYLCASTSKREVYNEQFFGPGTRLTVL.

This clone was detected only once. The chain combines TRBV28 with TRBJ1-4, with TRBD1 as a possible D gene (6 bases). CDR3 size: 16 residues. Per germline, CDR1 MDHEN and CDR2 SYDVKM. V dropped 3 bases and J dropped 6 bases, with 17 bases sitting between them. The CDR3 DNA follows: TGTGCCAGCAGTTTGGGCCCAGTGGGGGCCTATGAAAAACTGTTTTTT. Encoded protein: CASSLGPVGAYEKLFF.

The chain recombines TRBV7-2 with TRBJ2-2, with 10 positions matching TRBD1. Looked up from germline, CDR1 is SGHTA and CDR2 is FQGNSA. The CDR3 consists of 16 residues. J was trimmed by 7 bases and V by 5 bases; bases with no gene match: 10. CDR3: CASSIGQGVLIGELFF. CDR3 sequence (DNA): TGTGCCAGCAGCATTGGACAGGGGGTTTTAATCGGGGAGCTGTTTTTT.

This clone was detected only once. V and J are TRBV6-5 and TRBJ1-2, with a tentative D call TRBD1 (6 bases). V gave up 5 bases and J gave up 2 bases, with 12 bases separating them. CDR1 is MNHEY, CDR2 SVGAGI, per germline. The CDR3 consists of 14 residues. CDR3 region: CASSPDRRNYGYTF. The CDR3 region has the DNA TGTGCCAGCAGTCCCGACAGGCGGAACTATGGCTACACCTTC.

The V gene is TRBV27, the J gene TRBJ1-5, with TRBD1 matching 10 bases. The CDR3 is 14 amino acids. The J segment lost 5 bases and the V segment lost 5 bases, leaving 3 bases of the junction unmatched. Germline lookup yields CDR1 MNHEY and CDR2 SMNVEV (reference sequence). CDR3 nucleotide sequence: TGTGCCAGCAGTAATGACAGGGGGCATCAGCCCCAGCATTTT. Protein product: CASSNDRGHQPQHF.

V usage is TRBV4-3 and J usage is TRBJ1-2; D not resolved. V lost 6 bases to trimming and J lost 3 bases, with 17 bases between them. This CDR3 has 15 residues. The germline CDR1 and CDR2 sequences are LGHNA and YSLEER. DNA for the CDR3: TGCGCCAGCAGTCCAGCCACGGCAGAGGACTATGGCTACACCTTC. Its translation: CASSPATAEDYGYTF.

This clone was recorded only once. The J gene is TRBJ1-4, the V gene TRBV28; maybe TRBD1 (5 bases). The CDR3 contains 16 residues. Between the trimmed V and J ends, which lost 4 bases and 0 bases, there was a span of 12 bases. The germline V gene has CDR1 MDHEN and CDR2 SYDVKM. The CDR3, as DNA: TGTGCCAGCAGTTCCCCAAGGGGTCCAACTAATGAAAAACTGTTTTTT. Protein product: CASSSPRGPTNEKLFF. Full variable domain (outside the CDR3, taken from reference TRBV28 and TRBJ1-4): DVKVTQSSRYLVKRTGEKVFLECVQDMDHENMFWYRQDPGLGLRLIYFSYDVKMKEKGDIPEGYSVSREKKERFSLILESASTNQTSMYLCASSSPRGPTNEKLFFGSGTQLSVL.

This rearrangement joins TRBV2 to TRBJ1-4; D unresolved. Trimming removed 4 bases from V and 0 bases from J, with 9 bases in between. From germline, CDR1 is SNHLY and CDR2 FYNNEI. The CDR3 covers 15 residues. The CDR3 DNA reads TGTGCCAGCAGTGTTGTCGGAGCAACTAATGAAAAACTGTTTTTT. As protein: CASSVVGATNEKLFF.

The rearrangement uses TRBV5-6 and TRBJ1-1, with D unresolved. V was cut by 6 bases and J by 1 base, with 13 bases left in between. Germline CDR1 SGHDT, CDR2 YYEEEE. This CDR3 is 14 amino acids long. In DNA form, the CDR3 reads TGTGCCAGCACCTTTTGGGGTGCGAACACTGAAGCTTTCTTT. This codes for CASTFWGANTEAFF.

The sample holds a few counts of this clone. The chain couples TRBV7-8 to TRBJ2-7, with 8 bases aligning to TRBD1. CDR3 length: 13 residues. Germline CDR1 SGHVS, CDR2 FQNEAQ. CDR3 amino acids: CAVSDRVTYEQYF. As DNA, the CDR3 is TGTGCGGTATCGGACAGGGTTACCTACGAGCAGTACTTC.

This clone was seen just once. The chain has TRBV29-1 and TRBJ2-1, with TRBD1 matching 9 bases. The V gene end was trimmed by 3 bases and the J gene end by 4 bases; junction bases not matched to a gene: 7. The CDR3 has 15 residues. Germline V CDR1 and CDR2: SQVTM, ANQGSEA. CDR3 region: CSVEDRGQLYNEQFF. The CDR3 nucleotides are TGCAGCGTTGAGGACAGGGGACAATTATACAATGAGCAGTTCTTC.

The V gene is TRBV27, the J gene TRBJ1-5; D ambiguous. The CDR3 runs to 15 residues. The germline gives CDR1 MNHEY, CDR2 SMNVEV (reference sequence). Trimming cost V 3 bases and J 1 base, with 10 bases left between them. CDR3 bases: TGTGCCAGCAGTTTTGGCGTAGACAGCAATCAGCCCCAGCATTTT. Protein sequence: CASSFGVDSNQPQHF.

The genes are TRBV4-2 and TRBJ2-7; 10 bases agree with TRBD1. The CDR3 covers 15 residues. The germline V gene has CDR1 LGHNA and CDR2 YNFKEQ. Trimming took 4 bases from V and 4 from J; bases not matched to a gene: 7. CDR3 protein: CASSPSGQGTYEQYF. The CDR3 coding sequence is TGTGCCAGCAGCCCATCGGGACAGGGGACATACGAGCAGTACTTC.

The J gene is TRBJ2-2, the V gene TRBV11-2; D remains ambiguous. This CDR3 spans 14 amino acids. Trimming stripped 1 base from V and 3 bases from J, with 6 bases between. Germline V gives CDR1 SGHAT, CDR2 FQNNGV. In DNA, the CDR3 is TGTGCCAGCAGCTTAGTGGTTTACACCGGGGAGCTGTTTTTT. This encodes CASSLVVYTGELFF.

This clone has just one count. The J gene is TRBJ2-2, the V gene TRBV9, with 10 bases aligning to TRBD1. With 4 bases clipped from V and 3 bases from J, the junction kept 15 bases outside the gene matches. Germline CDR1 reads SGDLS; CDR2 reads YYNGEE. The CDR3 extends over 19 amino acids. CDR3 in amino acids: CASSSRQGATSRDTGELFF. CDR3 bases: TGTGCCAGCAGCTCCCGACAGGGGGCTACGAGTAGGGACACCGGGGAGCTGTTTTTT. The full variable domain, in which reference TRBV9 and TRBJ2-2 provide the parts outside the CDR3, is DSGVTQTPKHLITATGQRVTLRCSPRSGDLSVYWYQQSLDQGLQFLIQYYNGEERAKGNILERFSAQQFPDLHSELNLSSLELGDSALYFCASSSRQGATSRDTGELFFGEGSRLTVL.

This chain joins TRBV28 and TRBJ2-7; tentative D call: TRBD1 (5 bases). Germline V gene sequence: CDR1 MDHEN, CDR2 SYDVKM. V lost 1 base and J lost 4, with 14 bases in between. This CDR3 contains 15 residues. The CDR3 DNA reads as TGTGCCAGCAGTTTATCGAGACAGCTACCGTACGAGCAGTACTTC. Translating it yields CASSLSRQLPYEQYF. Based on the CDR3 plus reference TRBV28 and TRBJ2-7, the full variable domain is DVKVTQSSRYLVKRTGEKVFLECVQDMDHENMFWYRQDPGLGLRLIYFSYDVKMKEKGDIPEGYSVSREKKERFSLILESASTNQTSMYLCASSLSRQLPYEQYFGPGTRLTVT.

The chain recombines TRBV28 with TRBJ2-2; D may be TRBD1 (6 bases). Trimming removed 6 bases at V and 3 bases at J, with 11 bases between. Looked up from germline, CDR1 is MDHEN and CDR2 is SYDVKM. CDR3 size: 14 residues. The CDR3 reads CASRDRGYTGELFF. The CDR3 DNA follows: TGTGCCAGCAGGGATAGGGGGTACACCGGGGAGCTGTTTTTT.

The V gene is TRBV7-9, the J gene TRBJ1-3; D is ambiguous. This CDR3 is 14 amino acids long. Trimming took off 4 bases at V and 0 bases at J, with 7 bases between the two ends. The germline V gene encodes CDR1 SEHNR and CDR2 FQNEAQ (reference sequence). The CDR3 protein is CASSSVSSGNTIYF. The CDR3 region has the DNA TGTGCCAGCAGCTCCGTCTCCTCTGGAAACACCATATATTTT. Using reference TRBV7-9 and TRBJ1-3 for the parts outside the CDR3, the full variable domain is DTGVSQNPRHKITKRGQNVTFRCDPISEHNRLYWYRQTLGQGPEFLTYFQNEAQLEKSRLLSDRFSAERPKGSFSTLEIQRTEQGDSAMYLCASSSVSSGNTIYFGEGSWLTVV.